The 23 T cell receptor beta chains in this list originate from one sample, sequenced in a study of vaccination effects on CD4 cells after COVID-19. The culture ran for less than 12 days, and then CD4+ T cells were isolated. Participants were vaccinated with two doses of either the BNT162b2 or mRNA-1273 vaccine. Their antigens remain unidentified. TCRdb's table, derived via immunoSEQ multiplex PCR, lists solely in-frame clones and lacks some. The table lists fewer than 55,000 clones, 55% to 75% of them singletons. Sequences were derived from CD4+ T cells from PBMCs cultured without peptide, sampled after COVID-19 vaccination. All receptors come from a human donor who received a COVID-19 vaccine.

The chain joins TRBV5-1 to TRBJ2-5; tentatively, D is TRBD2 (5 bases). CDR3 size: 13 residues. Germline V gene sequence: CDR1 SGHRS, CDR2 YFSETQ. The ends were cut back, 4 bases at V and 5 bases at J, with 12 bases in the middle. CDR3 amino acids: CASSLDPGETQYF. CDR3 nucleotide sequence: TGCGCCAGCAGCCTAGACCCGGGGGAGACCCAGTACTTC.

V and J are TRBV12-3 or TRBV12-4 and TRBJ1-2; no clear D. Between the trimmed V and J ends, which lost 6 bases and 6 bases, there was a span of 11 bases. The CDR3 runs to 12 residues. The CDR3 nucleotides are TGTGCCAGCAGGCCTCAAGACGATGGCTACACCTTC. Its translation is CASRPQDDGYTF.

The chain employs TRBV19 and TRBJ2-7, with a weak D call TRBD2 (7 bases). Looked up from germline, CDR1 is LNHDA and CDR2 is SQIVND (reference sequence). Trimming removed 9 bases from V and 4 bases from J, with 19 bases in between. The CDR3 sequence is 14 residues long. Written as DNA, the CDR3 is TGTGCCAGCCGAGGGGGGGGACCCAAATACGAGCAGTACTTC. This codes for CASRGGGPKYEQYF. The full variable domain, completed using reference TRBV19 and TRBJ2-7, is DGGITQSPKYLFRKEGQNVTLSCEQNLNHDAMYWYRQDPGQGLRLIYYSQIVNDFQKGDIAEGYSVSREKKESFPLTVTSAQKNPTAFYLCASRGGGPKYEQYFGPGTRLTVT.

The rearrangement joins TRBV4-2 to TRBJ2-1; TRBD2 aligns across 8 bases. Germline CDR1 and CDR2: LGHNA and YNFKEQ. CDR3 length: 16 residues. J was trimmed by 5 bases and V by 1 base; bases with no gene match: 7. CDR3 in amino acids: CASSQGPAGDHNEQFF. The DNA of the CDR3 is TGTGCCAGCAGCCAAGGCCCAGCGGGAGACCACAATGAGCAGTTCTTC.

This sequence joins TRBV19 and TRBJ1-3; D unresolved. The CDR3 length is 15 residues. Germline values: CDR1 LNHDA, CDR2 SQIVND (reference sequence). V was cut by 3 bases and J by 0 bases, with 9 bases left in between. This chain's CDR3 is CASSMTQSSGNTIYF. DNA of the CDR3: TGTGCCAGTAGTATGACGCAGTCCTCTGGAAACACCATATATTTT.

The V and J genes are TRBV11-3 and TRBJ2-2; 7 positions agree with TRBD1. J gave up 0 bases and V 1 base, and 2 bases lay outside the gene matches. Germline-derived CDR1 and CDR2 are SGHNT and YENEEA. There are 16 residues in the CDR3. CDR3 sequence reads: CASSLGGTANTGELFF. CDR3 in DNA: TGTGCCAGCAGCTTAGGAGGGACAGCGAACACCGGGGAGCTGTTTTTT.

This CDR3 is CASSPQGFEGYTF. The CDR3 coding sequence is TGTGCCAGCAGCCCACAGGGATTCGAAGGCTACACCTTC. The chain is built from TRBV7-9 and TRBJ1-2, with D possibly being TRBD1 (6 bases). The CDR3 has 13 amino acids. Trimming shortened V by 5 bases and J by 8 bases, and 15 bases separated the two germline ends. Germline lookup yields CDR1 SEHNR and CDR2 FQNEAQ (reference sequence). The full variable domain, rest sourced from reference TRBV7-9 and TRBJ1-2, is DTGVSQNPRHKITKRGQNVTFRCDPISEHNRLYWYRQTLGQGPEFLTYFQNEAQLEKSRLLSDRFSAERPKGSFSTLEIQRTEQGDSAMYLCASSPQGFEGYTFGSGTRLTVV.

The J gene is TRBJ1-2, the V gene TRBV19; 8 bases are shared with TRBD1. CDR1 and CDR2 (germline): LNHDA, SQIVND (reference sequence). The ends lost 4 bases at V and 2 bases at J; junction bases unmatched: 6. The CDR3 extends over 15 amino acids. The CDR3 DNA reads as TGTGCCAGTAGTACCGGACAGGGACTCAACTATGGCTACACCTTC. Encoded protein: CASSTGQGLNYGYTF.

This chain links TRBV6-5 with TRBJ1-2, with 8 nucleotides matching TRBD1. V was clipped by 4 bases and J by 4 bases; unmatched bases: 5. The CDR3 has 14 residues. In germline, CDR1 is MNHEY, CDR2 SVGAGI. The CDR3 reads CASSWKDRAYGYTF. The CDR3 DNA reads TGTGCCAGCAGTTGGAAGGACAGGGCCTATGGCTACACCTTC.

This chain links TRBV11-1 with TRBJ2-3, with 8 bases that match TRBD2. J was trimmed by 2 bases and V by 3 bases; bases with no gene match: 7. CDR1 is SGHAT and CDR2 is FQDESV in the germline V gene (reference sequence). This CDR3 has 16 residues. The CDR3 region has the DNA TGTGCCAGCAGCTTCACCCTAGCGGGTACCACAGATACGCAGTATTTT. This encodes CASSFTLAGTTDTQYF.

The rearrangement joins TRBV2 to TRBJ1-5, with no clear D. The ends were cut back, 8 bases at V and 2 bases at J, with 19 bases in the middle. This CDR3 has 16 residues. From germline, CDR1 is SNHLY and CDR2 FYNNEI. The CDR3, as DNA: TGTGCCAGCTCAAGCCCGGGCGGGCCTGGCAATCAGCCCCAGCATTTT. It encodes CASSSPGGPGNQPQHF. Filled out from reference TRBV2 and TRBJ1-5, the complete variable domain reads EPEVTQTPSHQVTQMGQEVILRCVPISNHLYFYWYRQILGQKVEFLVSFYNNEISEKSEIFDDQFSVERPDGSNFTLKIRSTKLEDSAMYFCASSSPGGPGNQPQHFGDGTRLSIL.

This sequence joins TRBV7-9 and TRBJ2-7, with D unresolved. Trimming left V 2 bases short and J 5 bases short, with 10 bases between. Germline values: CDR1 SEHNR, CDR2 FQNEAQ (reference sequence). The CDR3 has 13 amino acids. The CDR3 region has the DNA TGTGCCAGCAGCTTATGGTTGGTCCACGAGCAGTACTTC. It is translated as CASSLWLVHEQYF.

This clone was detected only a few times. The chain uses TRBV6-4 and TRBJ2-7, with D perhaps TRBD2 (6 bases). CDR1 is MRHNA and CDR2 is SNTAGT in the germline V gene. The CDR3 runs to 13 residues. V lost 6 bases and J 6 bases, leaving 15 bases between the germline ends. CDR3 nucleotides: TGTGCCAGCAGCCCGGACTACTGGGGCGAGCAGTACTTC. Translated: CASSPDYWGEQYF.

The rearrangement uses TRBV7-2 and TRBJ2-5; TRBD2 matches at 10 bases. Germline CDR1 is SGHTA and CDR2 is FQGNSA. The CDR3 totals 16 residues. Trimming removed 2 bases from V and 5 bases from J; junction bases left unmatched: 8. The CDR3 loop reads CASSLFAGLALETQYF. For the CDR3, the DNA is TGTGCCAGCAGCTTATTCGCGGGACTAGCGCTGGAGACCCAGTACTTC.

This clone appeared a few times. The V and J genes are TRBV3-1 (or the pseudogene TRBV3-2) and TRBJ1-1; D remains ambiguous. Looked up from germline, CDR1 is LGHDT and CDR2 is YNNKEL (reference sequence). Trimming stripped 6 bases from V and 0 bases from J, with 5 bases between. The CDR3 covers 12 residues. CDR3 loop: CASRPMNTEAFF. CDR3 bases: TGTGCCAGCAGGCCGATGAACACTGAAGCTTTCTTT.

The rearrangement joins TRBV5-1 to TRBJ2-5; D is undetermined. CDR1 and CDR2 (germline): SGHRS, YFSETQ. The ends were cut back, 4 bases at V and 1 base at J, with 14 bases in the middle. The length of the CDR3 is 15 residues. The CDR3 loop reads CASSGAGPTQETQYF. The CDR3 DNA sequence: TGCGCCAGCAGCGGAGCTGGACCCACCCAAGAGACCCAGTACTTC. Full variable domain (rest looked up from reference TRBV5-1 and TRBJ2-5): KAGVTQTPRYLIKTRGQQVTLSCSPISGHRSVSWYQQTPGQGLQFLFEYFSETQRNKGNFPGRFSGRQFSNSRSEMNVSTLELGDSALYLCASSGAGPTQETQYFGPGTRLLVL.

This clone was counted a few times. The gene calls are TRBV7-9 and TRBJ1-2; 7 nucleotides agree with TRBD1. After removal of 1 base from V and 4 bases from J, the junction contained 6 bases not matched to a gene. The germline gives CDR1 SEHNR, CDR2 FQNEAQ (reference sequence). The CDR3 has 15 residues. CDR3 sequence (DNA): TGTGCCAGCAGCTTAGAACTCGGGACAGCCTATGGCTACACCTTC. This codes for CASSLELGTAYGYTF.

The chain uses TRBV5-1 and TRBJ2-7; weak D call: TRBD1 (5 bases). The CDR3 spans 11 residues. The ends were cut back, 2 bases at V and 9 bases at J, with 9 bases in the middle. Germline V gene lookup returns CDR1 SGHRS and CDR2 YFSETQ. CDR3 coding DNA: TGCGCCAGCAGCTTTGGGGCTTCGCAGTACTTC. This translates into CASSFGASQYF.

The table lists this clone with a few counts. J is TRBJ1-1 and V is TRBV3-1 (or the pseudogene TRBV3-2), with 9 bases aligning to TRBD1. After removal of 3 bases from V and 5 bases from J, the junction contained 10 bases not matched to a gene. This CDR3 is built from 16 residues. Germline assignment: CDR1 LGHDT and CDR2 YNNKEL (reference sequence). Here the CDR3 DNA reads TGTGCCAGCAGCCACCTATTTACGACAGGGGGTACTGAAGCTTTCTTT. It specifies CASSHLFTTGGTEAFF.

The rearrangement joins TRBV6-5 to TRBJ2-2, with 10 positions matching TRBD2. The CDR3 sequence is 15 residues long. Germline CDR1 and CDR2: MNHEY and SVGAGI. With V trimmed by 5 bases and J by 7 bases, 7 bases remained unmatched. CDR3 DNA: TGTGCCAGCAGTCAACTAGCGGGACCCGGCGGGGAGCTGTTTTTT. Translating it yields CASSQLAGPGGELFF.

This clone appeared a single time. The genes are TRBV6-1 and TRBJ1-1, with D maybe TRBD1 (5 bases). Looked up from germline, CDR1 is MNHNS and CDR2 is SASEGT. The CDR3 is 16 amino acids. V was clipped by 0 bases and J by 1 base, with 12 bases between them. The CDR3 DNA reads TGTGCCAGCAGTGAAGCTCGGGTTGACAGGAACACTGAAGCTTTCTTT. Encoded protein: CASSEARVDRNTEAFF.

The V and J genes are TRBV2 and TRBJ1-2; D not certain. CDR1 and CDR2 (germline): SNHLY, FYNNEI. The CDR3 loop spans 12 amino acids. The ends were cut back, 2 bases at V and 9 bases at J, with 10 bases in the middle. The CDR3 loop reads CASSEQALRYTF. CDR3 coding DNA: TGTGCCAGCAGTGAACAGGCGTTGCGCTACACCTTC.

The genes are TRBV5-1 and TRBJ1-1; 7 nucleotides agree with TRBD1. The CDR3 loop spans 15 amino acids. Germline-derived CDR1 and CDR2 are SGHRS and YFSETQ. Trimming took 0 bases from V and 4 from J; bases not matched to a gene: 6. Here the CDR3 reads CASSLETGFGTEAFF. In DNA form, the CDR3 reads TGCGCCAGCAGCTTGGAGACAGGGTTTGGCACTGAAGCTTTCTTT.